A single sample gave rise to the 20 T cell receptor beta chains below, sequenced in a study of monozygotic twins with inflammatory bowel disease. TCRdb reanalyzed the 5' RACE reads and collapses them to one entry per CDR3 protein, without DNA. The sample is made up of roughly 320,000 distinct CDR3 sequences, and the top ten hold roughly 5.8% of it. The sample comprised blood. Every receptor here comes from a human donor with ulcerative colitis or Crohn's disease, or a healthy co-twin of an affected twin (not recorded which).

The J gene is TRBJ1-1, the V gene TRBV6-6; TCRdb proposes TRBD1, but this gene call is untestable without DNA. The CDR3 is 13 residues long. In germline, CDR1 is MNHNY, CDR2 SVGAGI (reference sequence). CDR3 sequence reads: CASIKQGAAEAFF.

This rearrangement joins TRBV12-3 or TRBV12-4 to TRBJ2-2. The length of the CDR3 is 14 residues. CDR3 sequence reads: CASTQRRNTGELFF.

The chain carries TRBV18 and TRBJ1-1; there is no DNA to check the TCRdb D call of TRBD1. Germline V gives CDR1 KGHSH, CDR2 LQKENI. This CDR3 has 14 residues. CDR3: CASSPSRANTEAFF.

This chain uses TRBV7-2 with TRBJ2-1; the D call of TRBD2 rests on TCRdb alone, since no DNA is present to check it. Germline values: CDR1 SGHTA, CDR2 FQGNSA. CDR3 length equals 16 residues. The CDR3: CASSLVFAGGSYEQFF. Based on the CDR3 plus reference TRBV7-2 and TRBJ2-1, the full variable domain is GAGVSQSPSNKVTEKGKDVELRCDPISGHTALYWYRQSLGQGLEFLIYFQGNSAPDKSGLPSDRFSAERTGGSVSTLTIQRTQQEDSAVYLCASSLVFAGGSYEQFFGPGTRLTVL.

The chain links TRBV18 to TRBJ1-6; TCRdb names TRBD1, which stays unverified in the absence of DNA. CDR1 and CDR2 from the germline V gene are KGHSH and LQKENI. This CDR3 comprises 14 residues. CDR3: CASSWDTDNSPLHF.

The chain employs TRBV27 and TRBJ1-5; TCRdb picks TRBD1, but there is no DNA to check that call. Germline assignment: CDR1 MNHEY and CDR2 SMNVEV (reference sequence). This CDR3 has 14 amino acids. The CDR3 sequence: CASSLLGERQPQHF.

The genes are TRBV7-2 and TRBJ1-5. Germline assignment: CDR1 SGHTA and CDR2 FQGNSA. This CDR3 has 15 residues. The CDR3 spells CASSFVRRGNQPQHF.

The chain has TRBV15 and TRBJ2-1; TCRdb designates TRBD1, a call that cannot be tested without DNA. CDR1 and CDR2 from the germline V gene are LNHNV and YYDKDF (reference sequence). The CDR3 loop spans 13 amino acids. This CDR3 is CATSRGGINEQFF.

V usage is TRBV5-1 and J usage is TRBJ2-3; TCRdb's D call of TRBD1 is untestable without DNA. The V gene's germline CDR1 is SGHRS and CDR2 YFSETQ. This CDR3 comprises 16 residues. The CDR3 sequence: CASRSQGGGGTDTQYF.

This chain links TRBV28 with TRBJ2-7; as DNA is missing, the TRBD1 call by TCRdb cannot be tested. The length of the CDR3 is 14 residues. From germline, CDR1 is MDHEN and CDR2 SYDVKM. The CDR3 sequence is CASSLWDRGSEQYF.

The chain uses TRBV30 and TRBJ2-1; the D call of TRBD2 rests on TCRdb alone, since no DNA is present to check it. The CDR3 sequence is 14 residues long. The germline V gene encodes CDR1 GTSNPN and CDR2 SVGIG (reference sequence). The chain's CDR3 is CAWSLAGGLFEQFF.

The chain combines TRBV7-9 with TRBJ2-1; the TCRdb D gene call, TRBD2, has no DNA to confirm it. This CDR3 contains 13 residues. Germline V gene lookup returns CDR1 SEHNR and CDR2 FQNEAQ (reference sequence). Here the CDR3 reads CASGLASINEQFF. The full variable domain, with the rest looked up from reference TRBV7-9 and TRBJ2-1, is DTGVSQNPRHKITKRGQNVTFRCDPISEHNRLYWYRQTLGQGPEFLTYFQNEAQLEKSRLLSDRFSAERPKGSFSTLEIQRTEQGDSAMYLCASGLASINEQFFGPGTRLTVL.

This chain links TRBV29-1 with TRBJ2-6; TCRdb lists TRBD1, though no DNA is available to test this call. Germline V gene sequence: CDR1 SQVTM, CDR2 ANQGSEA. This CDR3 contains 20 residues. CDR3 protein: CSAVLPGQGFRPSGANVLTF.

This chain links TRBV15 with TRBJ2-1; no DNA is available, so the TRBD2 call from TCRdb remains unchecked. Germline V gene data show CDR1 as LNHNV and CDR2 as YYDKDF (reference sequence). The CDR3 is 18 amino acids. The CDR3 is CATSRVPPLSGGPNEQFF.

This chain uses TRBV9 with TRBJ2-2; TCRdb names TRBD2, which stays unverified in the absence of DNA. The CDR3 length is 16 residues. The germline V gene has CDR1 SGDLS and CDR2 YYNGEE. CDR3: CASSVGTAAYTGELFF.

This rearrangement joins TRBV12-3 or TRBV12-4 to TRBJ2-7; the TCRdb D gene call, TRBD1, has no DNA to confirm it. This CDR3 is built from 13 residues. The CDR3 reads CASMGADFYEQYF.

CDR3: CASSPTYRGGETQYF. The gene calls are TRBV18 and TRBJ2-5; TCRdb names TRBD1, which stays unverified in the absence of DNA. The CDR3 has 15 residues. In germline, CDR1 is KGHSH, CDR2 LQKENI.

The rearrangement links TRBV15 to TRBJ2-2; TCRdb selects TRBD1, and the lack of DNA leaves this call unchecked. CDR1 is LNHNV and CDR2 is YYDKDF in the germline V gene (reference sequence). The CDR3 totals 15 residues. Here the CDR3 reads CATSRDRGVAGELFF.

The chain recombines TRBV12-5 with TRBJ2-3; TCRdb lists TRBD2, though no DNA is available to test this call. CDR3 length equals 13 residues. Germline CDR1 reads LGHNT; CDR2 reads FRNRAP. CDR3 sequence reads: CASGLAVTDTQYF.

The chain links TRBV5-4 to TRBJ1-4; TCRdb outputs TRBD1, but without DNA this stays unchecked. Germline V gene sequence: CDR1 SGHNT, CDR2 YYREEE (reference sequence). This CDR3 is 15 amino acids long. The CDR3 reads CASRKDRGKDEKLFF.